These 19 T cell receptor beta chains originate from one sample sequenced in a study of PD-L1 blockade in urothelial cancer. Time point specified: pretreatment peripheral blood. Measured with immunoSEQ multiplex PCR; TCRdb has only the in-frame clones, and not every one. The data contain around 57,000 clones, approximately 75% of them singletons. The source was PBMCs, collected around atezolizumab (anti-PD-L1) treatment. These TCRs come from a man between 65 and 80 years old with urothelial cancer.

The CDR3 DNA reads as TGTGCCAGCAGCCGGCGACAGGGCGAGTACGAGCAGTACTTC. As protein: CASSRRQGEYEQYF. The chain combines TRBV7-9 with TRBJ2-7; 7 positions match TRBD1. In germline, CDR1 is SEHNR, CDR2 FQNEAQ (reference sequence). The CDR3 extends over 14 amino acids. With 5 bases clipped from V and 4 bases from J, the junction kept 8 bases outside the gene matches.

This rearrangement joins TRBV6-5 to TRBJ1-2, with a tentative D call TRBD1 (5 bases). Looked up from germline, CDR1 is MNHEY and CDR2 is SVGAGI. The CDR3 spans 14 residues. Trimming left V 2 bases short and J 10 bases short, with 17 bases between. The CDR3 coding sequence is TGTGCCAGCAGTTACCTTTCAGGGCGCGGTGACTACACCTTC. Translated, it gives CASSYLSGRGDYTF.

This chain joins TRBV11-2 and TRBJ2-1; D ambiguous. Germline CDR1 SGHAT, CDR2 FQNNGV. This CDR3 region has 13 residues. V dropped 0 bases and J dropped 8 bases, with 8 bases sitting between them. The CDR3 DNA follows: TGTGCCAGCAGCTTAGATCGGTTCGATGAGCAGTTCTTC. Translated, it gives CASSLDRFDEQFF. The full variable domain, in which reference TRBV11-2 and TRBJ2-1 provide the parts outside the CDR3, is EAGVAQSPRYKIIEKRQSVAFWCNPISGHATLYWYQQILGQGPKLLIQFQNNGVVDDSQLPKDRFSAERLKGVDSTLKIQPAKLEDSAVYLCASSLDRFDEQFFGPGTRLTVL.

The chain couples TRBV13 to TRBJ2-1, with 8 bases identical to TRBD2. The CDR3 has 17 residues. The V gene end was trimmed by 3 bases and the J gene end by 0 bases; junction bases not matched to a gene: 7. Germline assignment: CDR1 PRHDT and CDR2 FYEKMQ (reference sequence). CDR3 DNA: TGTGCCAGCAGCTTTAGGATTAGCGGGAACTCCTACAATGAGCAGTTCTTC. This gives the protein CASSFRISGNSYNEQFF.

CDR3 DNA: TGCGCCAGCAGCCAAGAACTAGCGAACACTGAAGCTTTCTTT. It translates to CASSQELANTEAFF. The chain couples TRBV4-3 to TRBJ1-1; D gene unclear. The CDR3 consists of 14 residues. In germline, CDR1 is LGHNA, CDR2 YSLEER. V lost 0 bases to trimming and J lost 1 base, with 6 bases between them.

The chain is built from TRBV11-2 and TRBJ2-5; 7 nucleotides match TRBD2. The V gene end was trimmed by 1 base and the J gene end by 5 bases; junction bases not matched to a gene: 7. Germline V gives CDR1 SGHAT, CDR2 FQNNGV. The CDR3 totals 15 residues. The CDR3 is CASSLVLRGGETQYF. The CDR3 DNA is TGTGCCAGCAGCTTAGTCTTACGGGGAGGGGAGACCCAGTACTTC.

The chain couples TRBV11-2 to TRBJ2-1; 7 bases fit TRBD2. J was trimmed by 1 base and V by 4 bases; bases with no gene match: 10. Per germline, CDR1 SGHAT and CDR2 FQNNGV. The CDR3 is made up of 17 amino acids. CDR3 bases: TGTGCCAGCAGCTCGTGGGGTGGTAGCGGGTCCTACAATGAGCAGTTCTTC. This translates into CASSSWGGSGSYNEQFF.

This clone came up a few times. The chain couples TRBV5-4 to TRBJ1-2; the match to TRBD1 covers 7 bases. The CDR3 spans 14 residues. Losses at the gene ends were 4 bases for V and 8 bases for J; bases not matched to a gene: 11. The germline gives CDR1 SGHNT, CDR2 YYREEE (reference sequence). The CDR3 nucleotides read TGTGCCAGCAGCCCAAACAGGGGAGGAGAAGGCTACACCTTC. As protein: CASSPNRGGEGYTF.

This clone is a singleton in its sample. The chain is built from TRBV6-5 and TRBJ1-2; 8 bases match TRBD1. From germline, CDR1 is MNHEY and CDR2 SVGAGI. Germline trimming cut 6 bases from V and 4 bases from J; bases unmatched to any gene: 13. The CDR3 is made up of 16 amino acids. The CDR3 here is CASRYPLSGTGYGYTF. The CDR3 nucleotides read TGTGCCAGCAGATACCCTTTAAGCGGGACAGGCTATGGCTACACCTTC.

The chain couples TRBV2 to TRBJ1-5, with D perhaps matching TRBD1 (5 bases). The CDR3 runs 13 residues. Per germline, CDR1 SNHLY and CDR2 FYNNEI. Trimming removed 3 bases at V and 9 bases at J, with 12 bases between. CDR3 sequence: CASSENRGGPQHF. The CDR3 bases are TGTGCCAGCAGTGAGAATAGGGGAGGGCCCCAGCATTTT.

This clone showed up just once. This rearrangement joins TRBV29-1 to TRBJ2-5, with 9 bases identical to TRBD2. This CDR3 has 16 amino acids. V dropped 0 bases and J dropped 2; count of bases not matched to a gene: 7. CDR1 is SQVTM, CDR2 ANQGSEA, per germline. The CDR3 nucleotides are TGCAGCGTTGAAGAAGTAGCTAGCGGGGCACAAGAGACCCAGTACTTC. Its translation: CSVEEVASGAQETQYF.

The chain is built from TRBV19 and TRBJ2-3; D not certain. V shed 2 bases and J shed 4 bases, with 4 bases lying between them. Germline assignment: CDR1 LNHDA and CDR2 SQIVND (reference sequence). The CDR3 covers 12 residues. The CDR3 spells CASSIRADTQYF. In nucleotides, the CDR3 is TGTGCCAGTAGTATAAGAGCAGATACGCAGTATTTT.

This clone appeared a few times. The rearrangement links TRBV5-6 to TRBJ2-7, with TRBD1 matching 8 bases. The CDR3 is made up of 12 amino acids. Germline V gene sequence: CDR1 SGHDT, CDR2 YYEEEE. The ends lost 0 bases at V and 11 bases at J; junction bases unmatched: 4. CDR3 residues: CASSLGEQGEYF. The DNA of the CDR3 is TGTGCCAGCAGCTTGGGGGAACAGGGGGAGTACTTC.

The rearrangement links TRBV6-5 to TRBJ2-1; TRBD1 aligns across 9 bases. CDR3 length equals 15 residues. The junction had 10 bases not matched to a gene; V was cut back by 6 bases and J by 7 bases. Germline CDR1 MNHEY, CDR2 SVGAGI. The CDR3, as DNA: TGTGCCAGCAGAAGAGACAGGGGGGTTACAAATGAGCAGTTCTTC. Protein sequence: CASRRDRGVTNEQFF.

The J gene is TRBJ1-1, the V gene TRBV10-3, with TRBD1 as a possible D gene (6 bases). V lost 10 bases and J 5 bases, leaving 14 bases between the germline ends. Germline CDR1 and CDR2: ENHRY and SYGVKD. The CDR3 length is 12 residues. The CDR3 region has the DNA TGTGCCACCGCACAGGGAAAAACTGAAGCTTTCTTT. This encodes CATAQGKTEAFF.

This clone has only one observation. This rearrangement joins TRBV15 to TRBJ1-2, with TRBD1 identical over 8 bases. Germline V gene data show CDR1 as LNHNV and CDR2 as YYDKDF (reference sequence). J lost 6 bases, V lost 0 bases, and 3 bases had no gene match. CDR3 length equals 14 residues. Here the CDR3 reads CATSRDVQGDGYTF. In DNA, the CDR3 is TGTGCCACCAGCAGAGATGTACAGGGGGATGGCTACACCTTC.

This clone was observed a handful of times. The V and J genes are TRBV19 and TRBJ2-3, with TRBD2 matching over 10 bases. Germline CDR1 and CDR2: LNHDA and SQIVND (reference sequence). J gave up 4 bases and V 6 bases, and 7 bases lay outside the gene matches. The CDR3 spans 15 residues. DNA for the CDR3: TGTGCCAGTAGATTAGGAGCGGGAGGGCCAGATACGCAGTATTTT. This gives the protein CASRLGAGGPDTQYF.

The gene calls are TRBV5-5 and TRBJ2-5; TRBD1 agrees at 10 bases. The germline V gene has CDR1 SGHKS and CDR2 YYEKEE (reference sequence). The CDR3 length is 16 residues. Losses at the gene ends were 4 bases for V and 5 bases for J; bases not matched to a gene: 11. The CDR3 DNA follows: TGTGCCAGCAGCCCCCGGACAGGGGGGGACGGGGAGACCCAGTACTTC. Translating it yields CASSPRTGGDGETQYF.

The gene calls are TRBV25-1 and TRBJ2-3, with D perhaps TRBD1 (7 bases). Germline CDR1 and CDR2: MGHDK and SYGVNS. CDR3 length: 16 residues. With 3 bases removed from V and 2 bases from J, the gap between germline ends came to 15 bases. CDR3 protein: CASSEGGQGVTDTQYF. As DNA, the CDR3 is TGTGCCAGCAGTGAGGGGGGCCAGGGGGTCACAGATACGCAGTATTTT.